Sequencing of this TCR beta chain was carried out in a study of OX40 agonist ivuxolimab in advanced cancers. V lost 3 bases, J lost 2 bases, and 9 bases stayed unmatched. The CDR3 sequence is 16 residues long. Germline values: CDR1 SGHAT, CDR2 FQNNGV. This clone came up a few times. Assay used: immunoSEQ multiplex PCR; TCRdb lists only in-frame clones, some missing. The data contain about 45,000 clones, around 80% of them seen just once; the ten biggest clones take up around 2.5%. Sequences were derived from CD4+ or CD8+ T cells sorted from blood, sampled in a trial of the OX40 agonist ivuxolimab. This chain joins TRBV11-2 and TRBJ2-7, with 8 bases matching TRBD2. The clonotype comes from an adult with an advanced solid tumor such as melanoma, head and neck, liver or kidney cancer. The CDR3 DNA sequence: TGTGCCAGCAGCTTCTTAACCGGGAGGGGGACCTACGAGCAGTACTTC. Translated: CASSFLTGRGTYEQYF.